A single sample gave rise to the 15 T cell receptor beta chains below, sequenced in a study of T cells in Graves' hyperthyroidism and ophthalmopathy. RNA transcripts were the template for amplifying TCR beta CDR3 regions. A first-round RT-PCR of the TCR CDR3 used the HTBI primer set. TCRdb re-called the multiplex PCR reads through MiXCR, storing one row per CDR3 protein. The table shows about 510,000 distinct CDR3 sequences, with 14% occurring only once. The sample consisted of blood. The source is a woman in her 40s with Graves' hyperthyroidism.

This clonotype was seen a handful of times. Sequence at one end of the junction differs from germline and may be a read error. The V and J genes are TRBV6-1 and TRBJ1-1; D is ambiguous. The CDR3 contains 11 residues. Germline CDR1 reads MNHNS; CDR2 reads SASEGT. The CDR3 sequence is CAGSTPVEAFF. CDR3 DNA: TGTGCCGGCAGCACGCCCGTAGAAGCTTTCTTT.

This clonotype appeared many times. The V call is TRBV27, the J call TRBJ2-1, with 12 nucleotides matching TRBD2. The CDR3 loop spans 16 amino acids. V lost 5 bases and J lost 10; bases outside the gene matches: 12. Germline V lookup: CDR1 MNHEY, CDR2 SMNVEV (reference sequence). Here the CDR3 DNA reads TGTGCCAGCAGTATTCTAGCGGGAGGGCCCCCCAGCGAGCAGTTCTTC. It encodes CASSILAGGPPSEQFF.

This clonotype was seen at least ten times. This chain connects TRBV7-9 to TRBJ2-1; no clear D. From germline, CDR1 is SEHNR and CDR2 FQNEAQ (reference sequence). Trimming left V 1 base short and J 8 bases short, with 12 bases between. This CDR3 has 14 amino acids. CDR3 sequence reads: CASSLEFPTDEQFF. The CDR3 coding sequence is TGTGCCAGCAGCTTAGAATTCCCGACGGATGAGCAGTTCTTC.

This clonotype was recorded at least ten times. This sequence joins TRBV20-1 and TRBJ2-3, with TRBD2 identical over 11 bases. Trimming removed 5 bases from V and 2 bases from J; junction bases left unmatched: 3. Per the germline V gene, CDR1 is DFQATT and CDR2 is SNEGSKA (reference sequence). The length of the CDR3 is 14 residues. The CDR3 DNA sequence: TGCAGTGCTTCGACTAGCGGGGCCACAGATACGCAGTATTTT. This codes for CSASTSGATDTQYF.

With respect to this clonotype: A read error may account for a junction end that differs from germline. V and J are TRBV9 and TRBJ1-1; D unclear. The CDR3 is made up of 15 amino acids. Per the germline V gene, CDR1 is SGDLS and CDR2 is YYNGEE. The CDR3 DNA follows: TGTGCCAGCGGCGTGGTGGCAGGCCAGAACACTGAAGCTTTCTTT. Protein: CASGVVAGQNTEAFF.

This clonotype occurred many times. The chain recombines TRBV18 with TRBJ2-7, with D hard to call. The CDR3 loop spans 14 amino acids. Germline loops: CDR1 KGHSH, CDR2 LQKENI. The V end lost 3 bases, the J end lost 0 bases, and 9 bases lay between the germline ends. The CDR3 nucleotides are TGTGCCAGCTCACCCGCAGGTAACTCCTACGAGCAGTACTTC. This encodes CASSPAGNSYEQYF.

Regarding this clonotype: A much larger clone differs by one base, so this may be a read error. The gene calls are TRBV5-1 and TRBJ2-3; D may be TRBD1 (6 bases). There are 13 residues in the CDR3. Germline V CDR1 and CDR2: SGHRS, YFSETQ. For the CDR3, the DNA is TGCGCCCGCAGCTCGACTGGGGGCGATACGCAGTATTTT. Protein sequence: CARSSTGGDTQYF.

This clonotype occurred a few times. The J gene is TRBJ2-5, the V gene TRBV6-2 or TRBV6-3, with D tentatively TRBD2 (6 bases). The ends were cut back, 5 bases at V and 4 bases at J, with 14 bases in the middle. This CDR3 comprises 14 residues. CDR1 and CDR2 (germline): MNHEY, SVGEGT. In DNA form, the CDR3 reads TGTGCCAGCAGTCCCTCTTGGGGACTAGAGACCCAGTACTTC. It translates to CASSPSWGLETQYF.

This clonotype was observed a single time. V usage is TRBV14 and J usage is TRBJ2-3; no reliable D call. Germline CDR1 is SGHDN and CDR2 is FVKESK. This CDR3 region has 16 residues. Trimming stripped 0 bases from V and 1 base from J, with 11 bases between. CDR3 sequence (DNA): TGTGCCAGCAGCCAAGATAAGGGAAGAGGCACAGATACGCAGTATTTT. This encodes CASSQDKGRGTDTQYF. Full variable domain (rest looked up from reference TRBV14 and TRBJ2-3): EAGVTQFPSHSVIEKGQTVTLRCDPISGHDNLYWYRRVMGKEIKFLLHFVKESKQDESGMPNNRFLAERTGGTYSTLKVQPAELEDSGVYFCASSQDKGRGTDTQYFGPGTRLTVL.

The chain employs TRBV7-2 and TRBJ2-7, with 12 bases lining up with TRBD2. The CDR3 sequence is 17 residues long. Germline V gene lookup returns CDR1 SGHTA and CDR2 FQGNSA. V lost 4 bases, J lost 5 bases, and 12 bases stayed unmatched. Here the CDR3 reads CASSSGGLAGGPNEQYF. The DNA for the CDR3 is TGTGCCAGCAGCTCCGGGGGGCTAGCGGGAGGGCCGAACGAGCAGTACTTC.

V and J are TRBV7-2 and TRBJ1-5, with D possibly being TRBD1 (6 bases). Germline V gives CDR1 SGHTA, CDR2 FQGNSA. The length of the CDR3 is 16 residues. Trimming removed 3 bases at V and 5 bases at J, with 17 bases between. Written as DNA, the CDR3 is TGTGCCAGCAGCTTTTCCCCGGGACACATGGATCAGCCCCAGCATTTT. As protein: CASSFSPGHMDQPQHF.

This clonotype was counted at least ten times. V usage is TRBV13 and J usage is TRBJ2-2; D is perhaps TRBD1 (6 bases). The V gene's germline CDR1 is PRHDT and CDR2 FYEKMQ (reference sequence). The V end was cut by 2 bases, the J end by 2 bases, with 21 bases between. CDR3 size: 19 residues. CDR3 sequence (DNA): TGTGCCAGCAGCTTACATGTTGGGACAATTACTACCAACACCGGGGAGCTGTTTTTT. Amino acid sequence: CASSLHVGTITTNTGELFF.

This clonotype was observed at least ten times. The chain links TRBV7-8 to TRBJ2-7, with no clear D. The germline V and J ends were trimmed by 4 bases and 5 bases, with 27 bases remaining between them. Germline CDR1 reads SGHVS; CDR2 reads FQNEAQ. The CDR3 spans 18 residues. The CDR3 DNA is TGTGCCAGCAGCTCAACGCGAACCTCCGGGCCCCCTAACCACGAGCAGTACTTC. Protein: CASSSTRTSGPPNHEQYF.

In DNA form, the CDR3 reads TGTGCCAGCAGGGGGGGGGTAGTGGGGTGGAGTACGCAGTATTTT. Protein: CASRGGVVGWSTQYF. The chain uses TRBV28 and TRBJ2-3; 7 nucleotides align to TRBD2. Germline trimming cut 6 bases from V and 8 bases from J; bases unmatched to any gene: 14. The CDR3 runs to 15 residues. The V gene's germline CDR1 is MDHEN and CDR2 SYDVKM.

This clonotype was detected ten times or more. The CDR3 bases are TGTGCCAGCATCAAAGGGGGACTAGCGGGGTACGAGCAGTACTTC. Translated, it gives CASIKGGLAGYEQYF. This chain connects TRBV12-3 or TRBV12-4 to TRBJ2-7, with 13 bases that match TRBD2. The CDR3 spans 15 residues. Unmatched junction bases numbered 7, after V lost 7 bases and J lost 4 bases.